These 9 T cell receptor beta chains came from one sample sequenced in a study of T cell responses to AZD1222 COVID-19 vaccine. This table comes from immunoSEQ multiplex PCR, and its TCRdb copy is limited to in-frame clones, with some not included. The sample consists of roughly 99,000 clones, around 90% of them appearing once. Sequenced here: peripheral blood, sampled on day 0 of AZD1222 vaccination. The receptors originated from an adult in good health.

The DNA for the CDR3 is TGTGCCAGCAGATGGACCGGGGGTGAAGCTTTCTTT. Translated, it gives CASRWTGGEAFF. The chain carries TRBV25-1 and TRBJ1-1, with D maybe TRBD1 (5 bases). The CDR3 consists of 12 residues. Germline V gene lookup returns CDR1 MGHDK and CDR2 SYGVNS. The V and J ends lost 6 bases and 7 bases respectively, with 12 bases between them.

CDR3 nucleotides: TGTGCCAGCGATACCCCCACCCATTACACTGAAGCTTTCTTT. The encoded protein is CASDTPTHYTEAFF. The gene calls are TRBV2 and TRBJ1-1; D unresolved. This CDR3 contains 14 residues. Germline CDR1 reads SNHLY; CDR2 reads FYNNEI. V lost 8 bases and J 3 bases, leaving 16 bases between the germline ends.

This clone has just one count. This chain joins TRBV28 and TRBJ2-7, with D possibly being TRBD1 (5 bases). V lost 1 base and J lost 5, with 21 bases in between. The CDR3 has 17 residues. The germline V gene encodes CDR1 MDHEN and CDR2 SYDVKM. The CDR3 loop reads CASSLSRWGSAKNEQYF. For the CDR3, the DNA is TGTGCCAGCAGTTTATCTCGCTGGGGCTCGGCTAAGAACGAGCAGTACTTC.

This chain links TRBV6-5 with TRBJ2-3; possible D gene TRBD2, 5 bases. Trimming left V 5 bases short and J 3 bases short, with 12 bases between. This CDR3 is built from 14 residues. Per germline, CDR1 MNHEY and CDR2 SVGAGI. In nucleotides, the CDR3 is TGTGCCAGCAGTCCCTGGACTCCAACAGATACGCAGTATTTT. Amino acid sequence: CASSPWTPTDTQYF.

This chain connects TRBV9 to TRBJ1-4, with TRBD1 matching over 8 bases. The CDR3 runs 15 residues. CDR1 and CDR2 (germline): SGDLS, YYNGEE. The J segment lost 6 bases and the V segment lost 0 bases, leaving 4 bases of the junction unmatched. As DNA, the CDR3 is TGTGCCAGCAGCGTAGAAGGGACAGGTTATGAAAAACTGTTTTTT. Translated, it gives CASSVEGTGYEKLFF.

V gene TRBV2 combines with J gene TRBJ1-1, with D perhaps TRBD1 (6 bases). Trimming took 0 bases from V and 10 from J, leaving 15 bases between them. This CDR3 has 14 amino acids. CDR1 and CDR2 (germline): SNHLY, FYNNEI. CDR3: CASSEARGAMGAFF. For the CDR3, the DNA is TGTGCCAGCAGTGAAGCGAGGGGGGCGATGGGAGCTTTCTTT.

The CDR3 is CASSSYSGRDPYF. The DNA of the CDR3 is TGTGCCAGCAGTTCCTATAGCGGGAGAGATCCGTACTTC. The genes are TRBV6-6 and TRBJ2-7, with 9 bases identical to TRBD2. This CDR3 region has 13 residues. Germline lookup yields CDR1 MNHNY and CDR2 SVGAGI (reference sequence). V shed 4 bases and J 12 bases; nucleotides not matched to a gene: 10.

The J gene is TRBJ1-2, the V gene TRBV4-3, with 7 bases aligning to TRBD1. The CDR3 covers 13 residues. With V trimmed by 4 bases and J by 4 bases, 3 bases remained unmatched. Germline loops: CDR1 LGHNA, CDR2 YSLEER. The CDR3 here is CASSPGGGYGYTF. CDR3 DNA sequence: TGCGCCAGCAGCCCAGGGGGAGGCTATGGCTACACCTTC.

Only one count was recorded for this clone. The J gene is TRBJ1-2, the V gene TRBV5-4, with 12 bases identical to TRBD1. Germline loops: CDR1 SGHNT, CDR2 YYREEE (reference sequence). The CDR3 length is 16 residues. The V segment lost 4 bases and the J segment 6 bases; nucleotides outside the gene matches: 10. The CDR3 DNA is TGTGCCAGCAGCCAGGGCTTAGGGACAGGGGGCGATGGCTACACCTTC. Its translation: CASSQGLGTGGDGYTF.